Presented here are 19 T cell receptor beta chains from one specimen sequenced in a study of blood T cells in healthy people across ages. It was with a sample-barcoded 5' primer and a J-beta primer mix that a second PCR of roughly 7 to 11 cycles was run. TCRdb reanalysed the 5' RACE reads using MiXCR and keeps one entry per CDR3 protein. This sample has about 1.8 million distinct CDR3 sequences, with around half found just once. Material: blood. These receptors came from a woman aged 40-49 years in good health.

This chain uses TRBV20-1 with TRBJ1-1; no clear D. This CDR3 is 15 amino acids long. Germline V gene lookup returns CDR1 DFQATT and CDR2 SNEGSKA (reference sequence). The V end lost 0 bases, the J end lost 1 base, and 12 bases lay between the germline ends. The CDR3 loop is CSARDRDTGNTEAFF. CDR3 bases: TGCAGTGCTAGAGATAGAGATACGGGGAACACTGAAGCTTTCTTT.

This clonotype was detected a few times. This chain links TRBV6-6 with TRBJ1-4; 9 nucleotides agree with TRBD1. Germline V gives CDR1 MNHNY, CDR2 SVGAGI (reference sequence). V lost 4 bases and J lost 6; bases outside the gene matches: 6. The CDR3 totals 15 residues. CDR3 region: CASSSPGQGYEKLFF. The CDR3 region has the DNA TGTGCCAGCAGTTCGCCGGGACAGGGATATGAAAAACTGTTTTTT.

The genes are TRBV6-2 or TRBV6-3 and TRBJ2-3; D possibly matches TRBD1 or TRBD2 (5 bases each). Germline CDR1 is MNHEY and CDR2 is SVGEGT. V shed 6 bases and J shed 0 bases, with 13 bases lying between them. The CDR3 runs 15 residues. This CDR3 reads CASSRRGPSTDTQYF. In nucleotides, the CDR3 is TGTGCCAGCAGCCGACGGGGCCCTAGCACAGATACGCAGTATTTT.

The rearrangement uses TRBV18 and TRBJ2-1, with D possibly TRBD2 on 6 matching bases. The V gene's germline CDR1 is KGHSH and CDR2 LQKENI. Trimming left V 6 bases short and J 9 bases short, with 15 bases between. The CDR3 has 13 residues. The chain's CDR3 is CASSPAGMSEQFF. The DNA of the CDR3 is TGTGCCAGCTCCCCTGCGGGGATGAGTGAGCAGTTCTTC.

J is TRBJ1-2 and V is TRBV20-1, with TRBD1 identical over 12 bases. This CDR3 is built from 16 residues. Germline CDR1 DFQATT, CDR2 SNEGSKA (reference sequence). J gave up 5 bases and V 0 bases, and 7 bases lay outside the gene matches. This CDR3 reads CSAREGTGGDIYGYTF. In DNA form, the CDR3 reads TGCAGTGCTAGAGAAGGGACAGGGGGCGATATTTATGGCTACACCTTC.

This chain joins TRBV28 and TRBJ2-1, with D perhaps TRBD1 or TRBD2 (5 bases each). TRBJ2-7 matches the DNA end more closely, so the J call is doubtful. CDR3 length equals 18 residues. Germline V gene sequence: CDR1 MDHEN, CDR2 SYDVKM. The DNA for the CDR3 is TGTGCCAGCAGTTTCCTCCAACCCGGGACGGCTACATACAATGAGCAGTACTTC. Its translation is CASSFLQPGTATYNEQYF.

As concerns this clonotype: At one end the junction does not follow the germline gene, possibly because of a read error. The chain uses TRBV5-6 and TRBJ2-3; 14 bases line up with TRBD2. Germline V CDR1 and CDR2: SGHDT, YYEEEE. The CDR3 length is 16 residues. CDR3 protein: CASSFRTSGGPDTRYF. CDR3 sequence (DNA): TGTGCCAGCAGCTTTCGGACTAGCGGGGGGCCAGATACGCGGTATTTT.

The chain links TRBV7-8 to TRBJ2-5; TRBD1 aligns across 9 bases. Matching the DNA end better, TRBJ2-7 makes the J call doubtful. The length of the CDR3 is 14 residues. The germline V gene has CDR1 SGHVS and CDR2 FQNEAQ. The CDR3, as DNA: TGTGCCAGCAGCCCTGGGACAGGGTACAGCGAGCAGTACTTC. Translated, it gives CASSPGTGYSEQYF.

V usage is TRBV10-1 and J usage is TRBJ2-1; D gene unclear. The CDR3 loop spans 16 amino acids. Trimming removed 4 bases at V and 3 bases at J, with 16 bases between. Germline V lookup: CDR1 WNHNN, CDR2 SYGVQD (reference sequence). The CDR3 loop is CASSVKAGENYNEQFF. CDR3 bases: TGCGCCAGCAGTGTAAAGGCAGGCGAGAACTACAATGAGCAGTTCTTC.

In this sample, this clonotype turned up once. The chain has TRBV20-1 and TRBJ2-1; 8 positions agree with TRBD1. Looked up from germline, CDR1 is DFQATT and CDR2 is SNEGSKA (reference sequence). V lost 6 bases to trimming and J lost 8 bases; unmatched junction nucleotides: 9. The CDR3 extends over 13 amino acids. The CDR3 bases are TGCAGTGCGACTAGGACAGGGCAGTATGAGCAGTTCTTC. The encoded protein is CSATRTGQYEQFF.

In its sample, this clonotype was seen once. The V gene is TRBV7-2, the J gene TRBJ1-2, with D maybe TRBD1 (5 bases). CDR1 is SGHTA and CDR2 is FQGNSA in the germline V gene. The CDR3 runs 16 residues. Deletions cut 4 bases from V and 0 bases from J, with 15 bases between. DNA for the CDR3: TGTGCCAGCAGCTCACGCGTAGGGGCAGCTAACTATGGCTACACCTTC. Its protein is CASSSRVGAANYGYTF.

J is TRBJ2-1 and V is TRBV20-1; 13 bases align to TRBD2. J gave up 10 bases and V 3 bases, and 6 bases lay outside the gene matches. Germline CDR1 reads DFQATT; CDR2 reads SNEGSKA (reference sequence). The CDR3 is made up of 14 amino acids. This CDR3 is CSARGLAGSGEQFF. The CDR3 DNA sequence: TGCAGTGCTAGGGGACTAGCGGGGTCCGGGGAGCAGTTCTTC.

The chain has TRBV6-5 and TRBJ2-3, with D unresolved. The CDR3 loop spans 13 amino acids. The V and J ends lost 4 bases and 6 bases respectively, with 11 bases between them. Germline lookup yields CDR1 MNHEY and CDR2 SVGAGI. CDR3 nucleotides: TGTGCCAGCAGTTCTTCTTATGGGGATACGCAGTATTTT. Translating it yields CASSSSYGDTQYF.

V and J are TRBV12-3 or TRBV12-4 and TRBJ1-2, with D tentatively TRBD1 (5 bases). The CDR3 extends over 13 amino acids. The ends were cut back, 3 bases at V and 6 bases at J, with 11 bases in the middle. The CDR3 is CASSFVRADGYTF. In nucleotides, the CDR3 is TGTGCCAGCAGTTTCGTCAGGGCGGATGGCTACACCTTC.

This chain connects TRBV6-5 to TRBJ2-3; 9 bases match TRBD1. Germline-derived CDR1 and CDR2 are MNHEY and SVGAGI. Trimming removed 5 bases from V and 2 bases from J; junction bases left unmatched: 8. This CDR3 region has 16 residues. In DNA, the CDR3 is TGTGCCAGCAGTCACAGGACAGGGGCGAACACAGATACGCAGTATTTT. This codes for CASSHRTGANTDTQYF.

A note on this clonotype: One end of the junction fails to match germline, which may point to a read error. This sequence joins TRBV20-1 and TRBJ2-1; 10 bases map to TRBD2. The V gene's germline CDR1 is DFQATT and CDR2 SNEGSKA (reference sequence). This CDR3 comprises 14 residues. CDR3 nucleotide sequence: TGCAGTGCTGAAAGGACTAGCGGTTCGAATGGGCAGTTCTTC. Protein: CSAERTSGSNGQFF.

This chain connects TRBV15 to TRBJ1-5, with 8 bases fitting TRBD1. The CDR3 sequence is 18 residues long. The V gene's germline CDR1 is LNHNV and CDR2 YYDKDF (reference sequence). With 0 bases clipped from V and 4 bases from J, the junction kept 11 bases outside the gene matches. The CDR3 is CATSRDPGQGSENQPQHF. CDR3 in DNA: TGTGCCACCAGCAGAGATCCCGGACAGGGTTCGGAGAATCAGCCCCAGCATTTT.

This clonotype was observed a handful of times. The chain combines TRBV6-2 or TRBV6-3 with TRBJ2-7, with D possibly matching TRBD1 (5 bases). Germline loops: CDR1 MNHEY, CDR2 SVGEGT. V was pared by 0 bases and J by 2 bases, with 11 bases between. The CDR3 runs 15 residues. The CDR3 DNA is TGTGCCAGCAGTTACTCTCAGGGCCAAACCTACGAGCAGTACTTC. It translates to CASSYSQGQTYEQYF.

The chain combines TRBV11-2 with TRBJ2-7; 9 positions agree with TRBD1. Germline CDR1 SGHAT, CDR2 FQNNGV. The CDR3 is made up of 18 amino acids. After removal of 5 bases from V and 2 bases from J, the junction contained 16 bases not matched to a gene. The CDR3 DNA is TGTGCCAGCAGCCCCGGGACAGGGATGACTCGAGACCCCTACGAGCAGTACTTC. Translated: CASSPGTGMTRDPYEQYF. Supplemented by reference TRBV11-2 and TRBJ2-7, the full variable domain reads EAGVAQSPRYKIIEKRQSVAFWCNPISGHATLYWYQQILGQGPKLLIQFQNNGVVDDSQLPKDRFSAERLKGVDSTLKIQPAKLEDSAVYLCASSPGTGMTRDPYEQYFGPGTRLTVT.